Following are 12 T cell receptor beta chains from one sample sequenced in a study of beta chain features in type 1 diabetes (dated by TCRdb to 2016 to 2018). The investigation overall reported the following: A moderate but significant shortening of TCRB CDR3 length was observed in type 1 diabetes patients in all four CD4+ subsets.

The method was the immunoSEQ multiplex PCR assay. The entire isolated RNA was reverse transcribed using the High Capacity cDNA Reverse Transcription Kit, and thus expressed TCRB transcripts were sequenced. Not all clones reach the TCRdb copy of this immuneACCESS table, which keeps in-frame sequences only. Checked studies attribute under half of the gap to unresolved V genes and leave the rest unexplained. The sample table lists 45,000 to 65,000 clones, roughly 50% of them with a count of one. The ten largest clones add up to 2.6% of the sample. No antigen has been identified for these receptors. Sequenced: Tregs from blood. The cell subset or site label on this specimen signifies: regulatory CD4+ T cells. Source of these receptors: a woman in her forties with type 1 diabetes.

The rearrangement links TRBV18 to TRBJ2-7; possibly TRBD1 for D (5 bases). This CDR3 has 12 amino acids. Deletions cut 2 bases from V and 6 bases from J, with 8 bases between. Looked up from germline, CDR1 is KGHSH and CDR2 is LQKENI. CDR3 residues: CASSPAGPEQYF. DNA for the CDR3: TGTGCCAGCTCACCAGCAGGGCCCGAGCAGTACTTC.

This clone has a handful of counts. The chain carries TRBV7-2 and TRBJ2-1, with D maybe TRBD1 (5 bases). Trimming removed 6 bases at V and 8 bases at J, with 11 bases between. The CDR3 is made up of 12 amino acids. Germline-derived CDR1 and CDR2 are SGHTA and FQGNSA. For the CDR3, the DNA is TGTGCCAGCAGGATAGGGGTCCATGAGCAGTTCTTC. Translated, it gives CASRIGVHEQFF.

Written as DNA, the CDR3 is TGTGCCAGCAGCTTAGATGGGGGCGGAGAGACCCAGTACTTC. As protein: CASSLDGGGETQYF. V usage is TRBV11-2 and J usage is TRBJ2-5; perhaps TRBD1 as D (6 bases). Germline V gives CDR1 SGHAT, CDR2 FQNNGV. The CDR3 sequence is 14 residues long. Trimming removed 0 bases at V and 4 bases at J, with 9 bases between.

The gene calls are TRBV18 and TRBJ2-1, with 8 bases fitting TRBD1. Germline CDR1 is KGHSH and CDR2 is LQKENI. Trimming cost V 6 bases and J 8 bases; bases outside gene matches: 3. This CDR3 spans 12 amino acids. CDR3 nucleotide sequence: TGTGCCAGCTCCCCGACAGGGGATGAGCAGTTCTTC. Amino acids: CASSPTGDEQFF.

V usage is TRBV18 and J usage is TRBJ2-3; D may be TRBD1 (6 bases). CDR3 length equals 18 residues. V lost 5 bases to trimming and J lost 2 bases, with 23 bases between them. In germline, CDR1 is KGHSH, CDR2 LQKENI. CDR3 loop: CASSANGGIEAHTDTQYF. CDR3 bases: TGTGCCAGCTCAGCGAATGGGGGCATAGAGGCCCACACAGATACGCAGTATTTT.

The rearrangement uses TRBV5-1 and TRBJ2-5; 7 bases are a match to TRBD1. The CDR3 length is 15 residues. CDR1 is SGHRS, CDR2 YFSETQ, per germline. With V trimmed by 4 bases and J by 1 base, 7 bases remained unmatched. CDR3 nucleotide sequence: TGCGCCAGCAGCCGGACAGGCCAACCCCAAGAGACCCAGTACTTC. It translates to CASSRTGQPQETQYF.

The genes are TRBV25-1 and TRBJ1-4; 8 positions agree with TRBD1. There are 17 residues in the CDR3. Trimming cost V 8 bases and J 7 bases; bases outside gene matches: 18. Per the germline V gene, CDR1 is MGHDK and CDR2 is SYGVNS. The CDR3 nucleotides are TGTGCCAGCTCTGGTCCAGGACAGGGATTCATCGGTGAAAAACTGTTTTTT. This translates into CASSGPGQGFIGEKLFF.

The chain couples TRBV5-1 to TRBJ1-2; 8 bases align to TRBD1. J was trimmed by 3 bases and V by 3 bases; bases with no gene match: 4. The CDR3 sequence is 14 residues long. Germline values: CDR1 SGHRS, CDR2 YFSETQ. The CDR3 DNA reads TGCGCCAGCAGCTGGGGGGACAGGTACTATGGCTACACCTTC. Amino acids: CASSWGDRYYGYTF.

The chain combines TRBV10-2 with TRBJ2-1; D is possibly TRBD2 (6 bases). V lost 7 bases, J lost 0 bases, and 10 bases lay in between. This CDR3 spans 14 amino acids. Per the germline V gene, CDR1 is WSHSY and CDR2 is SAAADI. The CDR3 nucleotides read TGCGCCAGCAACGGAGCGGGCTCCTACAATGAGCAGTTCTTC. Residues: CASNGAGSYNEQFF.

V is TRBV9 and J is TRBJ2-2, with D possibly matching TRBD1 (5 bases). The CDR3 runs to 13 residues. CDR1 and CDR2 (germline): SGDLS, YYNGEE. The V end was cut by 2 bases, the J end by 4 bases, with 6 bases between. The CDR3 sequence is CASSVQGTGELFF. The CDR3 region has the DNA TGTGCCAGCAGCGTCCAGGGCACCGGGGAGCTGTTTTTT.

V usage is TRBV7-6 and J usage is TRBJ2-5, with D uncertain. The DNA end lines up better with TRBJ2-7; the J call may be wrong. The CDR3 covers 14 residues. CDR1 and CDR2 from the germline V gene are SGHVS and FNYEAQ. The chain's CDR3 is CASSFLQSSYEQYF. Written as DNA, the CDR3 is TGTGCCAGCAGCTTCCTACAGAGCTCCTACGAGCAGTACTTC.

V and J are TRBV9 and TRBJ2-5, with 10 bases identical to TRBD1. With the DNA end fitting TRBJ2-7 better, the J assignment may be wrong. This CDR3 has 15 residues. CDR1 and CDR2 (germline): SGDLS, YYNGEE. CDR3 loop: CASSTLGQGEGEQYF. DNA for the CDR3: TGTGCCAGCAGCACCCTTGGACAGGGGGAAGGCGAGCAGTACTTC.